These T cell receptor beta chains were read from a single sample in a study of cytomegalovirus exposure and HLA in healthy donors. The protocol was immunoSEQ multiplex PCR, while the TCRdb copy is restricted to in-frame clones and leaves out a portion. The sample lists roughly 100,000 clones; approximately 85% were seen once. Specimen: PBMCs. These receptors all stem from a man aged 25-45 years in good health and CMV-seronegative. CDR3s include the opening cysteine and the closing phenylalanine or tryptophan. Fields, in order: CDR3 length, clone size, V gene, D gene, J gene, CDR3 DNA, CDR3 protein. D genes are given only for firm matches. Clone size is not always given. Where it is, it says once, few, many or a class for expanded clones.

len: 17; abundance: .; v_gene: TRBV11-1; d_gene: TRBD2; j_gene: TRBJ2-1; CDR3nt: TGTGCCAGCACCTCGATTGGGACTAGCGGGAGATACAATGAGCAGTTCTTC; CDR3aa: CASTSIGTSGRYNEQFF
len: 11; abundance: .; v_gene: TRBV20-1; d_gene: .; j_gene: TRBJ2-5; CDR3nt: TGCAGTGCTTCCCTTCGGGAGACCCAGTACTTC; CDR3aa: CSASLRETQYF
len: 14; abundance: .; v_gene: TRBV5-1; d_gene: .; j_gene: TRBJ2-5; CDR3nt: TGCGCCAGCAGCTTGGACGCAGGCCAAGAGACCCAGTACTTC; CDR3aa: CASSLDAGQETQYF
len: 15; abundance: .; v_gene: TRBV5-4; d_gene: .; j_gene: TRBJ2-6; CDR3nt: TGTGCCAGCAGCTTGGCAGGGGCCGGGGCCAACGTCCTGACTTTC; CDR3aa: CASSLAGAGANVLTF
len: 15; abundance: .; v_gene: TRBV7-3; d_gene: .; j_gene: TRBJ2-3; CDR3nt: TGTGCCAGCAGCTTAGGCCTAGTAGGCACAGATACGCAGTATTTT; CDR3aa: CASSLGLVGTDTQYF
len: 12; abundance: .; v_gene: TRBV5-6; d_gene: .; j_gene: TRBJ1-1; CDR3nt: TGTGCCAGCAGCCCAGGGGCCACTGAAGCTTTCTTT; CDR3aa: CASSPGATEAFF
len: 14; abundance: few; v_gene: TRBV5-1; d_gene: .; j_gene: TRBJ2-1; CDR3nt: TGCGCCAGCAGCTTGTTTACCCCGAGCGATGAGCAGTTCTTC; CDR3aa: CASSLFTPSDEQFF
len: 13; abundance: .; v_gene: TRBV29-1; d_gene: .; j_gene: TRBJ2-1; CDR3nt: TGCAGCGTTGAGGCAAATCCCTACAATGAGCAGTTCTTC; CDR3aa: CSVEANPYNEQFF
len: 14; abundance: .; v_gene: TRBV25-1; d_gene: .; j_gene: TRBJ2-2; CDR3nt: TGTGCCAGCAGTACTGTGGGAGGCACCGGGGAGCTGTTTTTT; CDR3aa: CASSTVGGTGELFF
len: 14; abundance: .; v_gene: TRBV2; d_gene: .; j_gene: TRBJ2-2; CDR3nt: TGTGCCAGCACGGTCGAAACGAACACCGGGGAGCTGTTTTTT; CDR3aa: CASTVETNTGELFF
len: 15; abundance: .; v_gene: TRBV28; d_gene: TRBD1; j_gene: TRBJ1-5; CDR3nt: TGTGCCAGCAGTGATACAGGGGTAATGGGCCAGCCCCAGCATTTT; CDR3aa: CASSDTGVMGQPQHF
len: 15; abundance: .; v_gene: TRBV5-1; d_gene: TRBD1; j_gene: TRBJ1-4; CDR3nt: TGCGCCAGCAGCCCCTCCGGGACAGGGTATGAAAAACTGTTTTTT; CDR3aa: CASSPSGTGYEKLFF
len: 12; abundance: .; v_gene: TRBV10-3; d_gene: TRBD2; j_gene: TRBJ2-5; CDR3nt: TGTGCCATCAGGGACGGGGGGGAGACCCAGTACTTC; CDR3aa: CAIRDGGETQYF
len: 14; abundance: .; v_gene: TRBV5-4; d_gene: .; j_gene: TRBJ1-2; CDR3nt: TGTGCCAGCAGCTTGGCGTACGGGAACTATGGCTACACCTTC; CDR3aa: CASSLAYGNYGYTF
len: 15; abundance: .; v_gene: TRBV5-1; d_gene: .; j_gene: TRBJ1-6; CDR3nt: TGCGCCAGCAGCCGCGGGACGGACTATAATTCACCCCTCCACTTT; CDR3aa: CASSRGTDYNSPLHF
len: 14; abundance: .; v_gene: TRBV30; d_gene: .; j_gene: TRBJ1-2; CDR3nt: TGTGCCTGGTTCCAGAGGCATTTGGGCTATGGCTACACCTTC; CDR3aa: CAWFQRHLGYGYTF
len: 16; abundance: .; v_gene: TRBV6-5; d_gene: .; j_gene: TRBJ1-1; CDR3nt: TGTGCCAGCAGTTACTCTAGCGGGGGCTCAAGGACTGAAGCTTTCTTT; CDR3aa: CASSYSSGGSRTEAFF
len: 12; abundance: .; v_gene: TRBV2; d_gene: TRBD1; j_gene: TRBJ1-2; CDR3nt: TGTGCCGGCGGGACAGGGAACTATGGCTACACCTTC; CDR3aa: CAGGTGNYGYTF
len: 12; abundance: .; v_gene: TRBV30; d_gene: .; j_gene: TRBJ1-2; CDR3nt: TGTGCCTGGAGCAGGGGTACCTATGGCTACACCTTC; CDR3aa: CAWSRGTYGYTF
len: 15; abundance: .; v_gene: TRBV28; d_gene: TRBD2; j_gene: TRBJ2-2; CDR3nt: TGTGCCAGCAGGAGAGCGGGGTCGAACACCGGGGAGCTGTTTTTT; CDR3aa: CASRRAGSNTGELFF
len: 16; abundance: .; v_gene: TRBV5-1; d_gene: TRBD1; j_gene: TRBJ2-5; CDR3nt: TGCGCCAGCAATTCACGGACAGGGGTGGGCCAAGAGACCCAGTACTTC; CDR3aa: CASNSRTGVGQETQYF
len: 14; abundance: .; v_gene: TRBV30; d_gene: .; j_gene: TRBJ1-3; CDR3nt: TGTGCCTGGAGCGGTGACATATCTGGAAACACCATATATTTT; CDR3aa: CAWSGDISGNTIYF
len: 15; abundance: .; v_gene: TRBV5-4; d_gene: .; j_gene: TRBJ2-2; CDR3nt: TGTGCCAGCAGCTTTGGAGGGGCGGGCACCGGGGAGCTGTTTTTT; CDR3aa: CASSFGGAGTGELFF
len: 15; abundance: .; v_gene: TRBV25-1; d_gene: TRBD1; j_gene: TRBJ2-2; CDR3nt: TGTGCCAGCGCCCTACCTCAGGGGGCATCCGGGGAGCTGTTTTTT; CDR3aa: CASALPQGASGELFF
len: 14; abundance: .; v_gene: TRBV10-3; d_gene: TRBD1; j_gene: TRBJ1-3; CDR3nt: TGTGCCATCACCGACAGGGACTCTGGAAACACCATATATTTT; CDR3aa: CAITDRDSGNTIYF
len: 16; abundance: .; v_gene: TRBV5-4; d_gene: TRBD1; j_gene: TRBJ2-3; CDR3nt: TGTGCCAGCAGCCCGGGGACAGGGCAACTGGCAGATACGCAGTATTTT; CDR3aa: CASSPGTGQLADTQYF
len: 16; abundance: .; v_gene: TRBV5-1; d_gene: .; j_gene: TRBJ2-2; CDR3nt: TGCGCCAGCAGCTTGGGGACATCGTCGAACACCGGGGAGCTGTTTTTT; CDR3aa: CASSLGTSSNTGELFF
len: 14; abundance: .; v_gene: TRBV6-1; d_gene: .; j_gene: TRBJ1-4; CDR3nt: TGTGCCAGCAGTGATCACGGACTGGATGAAAAACTGTTTTTT; CDR3aa: CASSDHGLDEKLFF
len: 13; abundance: .; v_gene: TRBV4-1; d_gene: .; j_gene: TRBJ2-5; CDR3nt: TGCGCCAGCAGCCTCGCCGCAGGAGAGACCCAGTACTTC; CDR3aa: CASSLAAGETQYF
len: 15; abundance: .; v_gene: TRBV29-1; d_gene: TRBD1; j_gene: TRBJ1-1; CDR3nt: TGCAGCGCCGACGACAGGGGGACCTGGAACACTGAAGCTTTCTTT; CDR3aa: CSADDRGTWNTEAFF
len: 15; abundance: .; v_gene: TRBV7-3; d_gene: TRBD2; j_gene: TRBJ2-1; CDR3nt: TGTGCCAGCAGCTCCGTTGGACTAGAGGGGAATGAGCAGTTCTTC; CDR3aa: CASSSVGLEGNEQFF
len: 14; abundance: .; v_gene: TRBV4-2; d_gene: .; j_gene: TRBJ2-1; CDR3nt: TGTGCCAGCAGCCAAGTCGGGGGACTGGGTGGAGTCGTCTTC; CDR3aa: CASSQVGGLGGVVF
len: 15; abundance: once; v_gene: TRBV7-3; d_gene: TRBD1; j_gene: TRBJ2-3; CDR3nt: TGTGCCAGCAGCGCGACAGGGGGCCATACCGATACGCAGTATTTT; CDR3aa: CASSATGGHTDTQYF
len: 14; abundance: .; v_gene: TRBV15; d_gene: TRBD2; j_gene: TRBJ2-5; CDR3nt: TGTGCCACCAGCACCCGGACTAGCGGGGAGACCCAGTACTTC; CDR3aa: CATSTRTSGETQYF
len: 15; abundance: .; v_gene: TRBV7-2; d_gene: TRBD1; j_gene: TRBJ2-7; CDR3nt: TGTGCCAGCAGCCCAGATTGGGACAGCGCCTACGAGCAGTACTTC; CDR3aa: CASSPDWDSAYEQYF
len: 13; abundance: .; v_gene: TRBV29-1; d_gene: .; j_gene: TRBJ1-3; CDR3nt: TGCAGCGTTTCTGCCAGGCCTGGAAACACCATATATTTT; CDR3aa: CSVSARPGNTIYF